This TCR beta chain was recorded in a study of cytotoxic CD8 clonotypes in ibrutinib-treated CLL. Study in general: The patients, over ten relapsed/refractory and fewer than 16 treatment-naive, included fewer than 18 who were IGHV unmutated. Overall, about 25 responses were partial and 2 complete; following median around 70 months, about 15 patients stayed remitted and 12 progressed. The study, taken as a whole, reports: Elevated clonality accompanied ibrutinib response, with a return toward baseline values at progression. Clonality at baseline surpassed age-matched healthy donors and tracked circulating CD8+ T-cell counts.

J was trimmed by 7 bases and V by 7 bases; bases with no gene match: 8. Germline V gene sequence: CDR1 SQVTM, CDR2 ANQGSEA. CDR3 length: 13 residues. Clones were read by immunoSEQ multiplex PCR, and TCRdb kept only the in-frame ones, dropping some. The table shows under 300,000 clones, with around three quarters occurring only once. This clone appeared once. The target antigen is unknown. The V call is TRBV29-1, the J call TRBJ1-4; 8 bases fit TRBD1. The sequence was collected from a human donor with chronic lymphocytic leukemia. The sequencing here drew on PBMCs, taken after 24 months of ibrutinib treatment. The CDR3 region is CSGKRTGSEKLFF. The CDR3 bases are TGCAGCGGAAAACGGACAGGGTCTGAAAAACTGTTTTTT.